This entry is about one T cell receptor (beta chain). What it recognizes is unknown. The source of the sample is a study of CD4+ T cells in melanoma. General study results and limits: CD8+ T cell, macrophage and B cell function reportedly correlated with neoantigen-specific CD4+ T cells.

The method was immunoSEQ multiplex PCR; TCRdb's version includes in-frame clones alone and lacks a portion of them. The table shows over 100,000 clones, with about nine tenths occurring only once. This CDR3 spans 13 amino acids. The V end lost 7 bases, the J end lost 4 bases, and 14 bases lay between the germline ends. In germline, CDR1 is SQVTM, CDR2 ANQGSEA. The sequencing sample was made of peripheral blood. The receptor was derived from a human donor with melanoma. The chain links TRBV29-1 to TRBJ1-3; no reliable D call. As DNA, the CDR3 is TGCAGCGCAGCGGCCTACCACGGAAACACCATATATTTT. This translates into CSAAAYHGNTIYF.